This passage covers 14 T cell receptor beta chains from one sample sequenced in a study of vaccination effects on CD4 cells after COVID-19. Libraries were prepared by immunoSEQ multiplex PCR; TCRdb keeps only in-frame clonotypes and omits some of them. The profile shows about 41,000 clones, approximately 80% of them singletons. Viral peptide pool expansion of antigen-specific CD4+ T cells preceded sequencing in the ViraFEST assay. The culture ran for around 10 days before CD4+ T cells were isolated. Nobody among the vaccine recipients had prior SARS-CoV-2 infection (nucleocapsid antibodies were negative). The antigens these receptors bind are not known. The sequencing here drew on CD4+ T cells from PBMCs cultured with HCoV-NL63 spike peptides, taken before COVID-19 vaccination. The origin of the receptors is a human donor who received a COVID-19 vaccine.

This clone was observed once. The chain joins TRBV5-1 to TRBJ2-5; D is possibly TRBD2 (5 bases). From germline, CDR1 is SGHRS and CDR2 YFSETQ. With 1 base removed from V and 3 bases from J, the gap between germline ends came to 16 bases. This CDR3 is 16 amino acids long. CDR3 loop: CASSLRASGPEETQYF. CDR3 DNA: TGCGCCAGCAGCTTGAGGGCCAGCGGACCCGAAGAGACCCAGTACTTC.

This clone was picked up a small number of times. J is TRBJ1-1 and V is TRBV27; D is ambiguous. The CDR3 has 14 amino acids. Germline CDR1 and CDR2: MNHEY and SMNVEV (reference sequence). Trimming left V 8 bases short and J 6 bases short, with 19 bases between. CDR3 in DNA: TGTGCCAGCGCCATGGGAGGGTTTGACGCTGAAGCTTTCTTT. It encodes CASAMGGFDAEAFF.

The CDR3 DNA follows: TGTGCCAGCTCACCAGCAGAGGGATCGGAGCAGTACGTC. It encodes CASSPAEGSEQYV. This sequence joins TRBV18 and TRBJ2-7; possibly TRBD2 for D (5 bases). CDR3 size: 13 residues. Germline V CDR1 and CDR2: KGHSH, LQKENI. Trimming took off 2 bases at V and 7 bases at J, with 12 bases between the two ends.

V usage is TRBV7-2 and J usage is TRBJ2-5; 10 bases fit TRBD2. The CDR3 loop spans 17 amino acids. With 5 bases clipped from V and 5 bases from J, the junction kept 14 bases outside the gene matches. CDR1 SGHTA and CDR2 FQGNSA come from the germline V gene. DNA for the CDR3: TGTGCCAGCAGCACGAACCTCCTAGCGGGGGCTGGGGAGACCCAGTACTTC. Translating it yields CASSTNLLAGAGETQYF.

This clone was observed a handful of times. The chain combines TRBV6-2 or TRBV6-3 with TRBJ2-2; 7 positions match TRBD2. This CDR3 has 16 residues. The V gene's germline CDR1 is MNHEY and CDR2 SVGEGT. V lost 4 bases to trimming and J lost 0 bases; unmatched junction nucleotides: 5. CDR3 in amino acids: CASSSFLAANTGELFF. CDR3 coding DNA: TGTGCCAGCAGTTCGTTCCTAGCGGCGAACACCGGGGAGCTGTTTTTT.

This clone has only a few counts. The J gene is TRBJ2-7, the V gene TRBV4-1, with D maybe TRBD2 (6 bases). V gave up 4 bases and J gave up 5 bases, with 12 bases separating them. Germline CDR1 MGHRA, CDR2 YSYEKL. CDR3 length equals 13 residues. The CDR3 region has the DNA TGCGCCAGCAGCCTGAGAGGAGGGGACGAGCAGTACGTC. Translating gives CASSLRGGDEQYV.

J is TRBJ2-3 and V is TRBV7-2; weak D call: TRBD1 (5 bases). From germline, CDR1 is SGHTA and CDR2 FQGNSA. V was shortened by 6 bases and J by 6 bases, with 16 bases between the two germline ends. This CDR3 has 14 residues. CDR3 sequence: CASSIMGSGDTQYF. As DNA, the CDR3 is TGTGCCAGCAGTATTATGGGGTCAGGGGATACGCAGTATTTT.

This chain joins TRBV5-4 and TRBJ1-1, with D perhaps TRBD1 (5 bases). CDR3 length: 15 amino acids. CDR1 and CDR2 (germline): SGHNT, YYREEE (reference sequence). Trimming took off 1 base at V and 5 bases at J, with 15 bases between the two ends. The CDR3 loop reads CASSLIGRGVTEAFF. CDR3 coding DNA: TGTGCCAGCAGCTTGATCGGGCGAGGGGTTACTGAAGCTTTCTTT.

The chain uses TRBV10-3 and TRBJ2-7; TRBD1 agrees at 8 bases. V gave up 0 bases and J gave up 10 bases; unmatched junction bases: 8. The germline V gene has CDR1 ENHRY and CDR2 SYGVKD. CDR3 size: 14 residues. The CDR3, as DNA: TGTGCCATCAGTGAGTCGGGACAGGAATTTGGTCAGTACGTC. Translated, it gives CAISESGQEFGQYV.

V usage is TRBV7-3 and J usage is TRBJ2-2; D perhaps matches TRBD2 (6 bases). This CDR3 is built from 13 residues. Looked up from germline, CDR1 is SGHTA and CDR2 is FQGTGA. Trimming removed 3 bases from V and 5 bases from J, with 7 bases in between. The CDR3 loop is CASSFGGTGELFF. The CDR3 nucleotides are TGTGCCAGCAGCTTCGGGGGTACCGGGGAGCTGTTTTTT.

The rearrangement links TRBV2 to TRBJ1-1, with unresolved D. The V end was cut by 8 bases, the J end by 0 bases, with 10 bases between. Germline CDR1 and CDR2: SNHLY and FYNNEI. This CDR3 contains 13 residues. CDR3 sequence reads: CASGDTLNTEAFF. The DNA for the CDR3 is TGTGCCAGCGGGGATACCCTGAACACTGAAGCTTTCTTT.

The rearrangement joins TRBV25-1 to TRBJ2-3; TRBD2 might be the D (5 bases). V was trimmed by 5 bases and J by 2 bases, leaving 20 bases between them. In germline, CDR1 is MGHDK, CDR2 SYGVNS. CDR3 size: 17 residues. CDR3 nucleotide sequence: TGTGCCAGCAGTTCCCCATTAGGGAGCCCCTCCACAGATACGCAGTATTTT. The encoded protein is CASSSPLGSPSTDTQYF.

V and J are TRBV6-5 and TRBJ1-6; no definite D call. The germline CDR1 and CDR2 sequences are MNHEY and SVGAGI. The ends were cut back, 7 bases at V and 9 bases at J, with 13 bases in the middle. This CDR3 region has 13 residues. In DNA, the CDR3 is TGTGCCAGCATAGGCCAGTCGCTTTCACCCCTCCACTTT. Encoded protein: CASIGQSLSPLHF.

This rearrangement joins TRBV6-5 to TRBJ1-1; D is unclear. This CDR3 is built from 12 residues. The V end lost 3 bases, the J end lost 5 bases, and 7 bases lay between the germline ends. The germline CDR1 and CDR2 sequences are MNHEY and SVGAGI. Here the CDR3 DNA reads TGTGCCAGCAGTTATGGGCCGACTGAAGCTTTCTTT. Translating gives CASSYGPTEAFF.